The clone carrying this T cell receptor beta chain was counted many times. Antigen specificity is unknown. This sample was taken from a study of T cells in Graves' hyperthyroidism and ophthalmopathy. Study-level background: Staff took peripheral blood when the initial diagnosis was made, before any treatment began.

Amplified regions were TCR beta CDR3 sequences from RNA transcripts. An initial round of RT-PCR targeting the TCR CDR3 relied on the HTBI primer set. TCRdb recomputed calls from the multiplex PCR reads with MiXCR, one row per CDR3 protein. The sample shows some 460,000 distinct CDR3 sequences, around a sixth of them seen only once. V was pared by 4 bases and J by 0 bases, with 14 bases between. Looked up from germline, CDR1 is SGHRS and CDR2 is YFSETQ. The CDR3 runs to 17 residues. Study observations and caveats: Ophthalmopathy prediction by the model preceded onset by a median approximately 6.1 months.

Patients were aged 18 to 65, had disease duration under 2 months, and had newly diagnosed hyperthyroidism. Fresh 10 ml peripheral blood yielded PBMCs. The sequence derives from a woman aged 18-29 years with Graves' hyperthyroidism. The source material was blood. The chain recombines TRBV5-1 with TRBJ2-6, with a weak D call TRBD1 (5 bases). The CDR3 sequence is CASSEFTGPSGANVLTF. CDR3 DNA: TGCGCCAGCAGCGAATTCACAGGTCCCTCTGGGGCCAACGTCCTGACTTTC.